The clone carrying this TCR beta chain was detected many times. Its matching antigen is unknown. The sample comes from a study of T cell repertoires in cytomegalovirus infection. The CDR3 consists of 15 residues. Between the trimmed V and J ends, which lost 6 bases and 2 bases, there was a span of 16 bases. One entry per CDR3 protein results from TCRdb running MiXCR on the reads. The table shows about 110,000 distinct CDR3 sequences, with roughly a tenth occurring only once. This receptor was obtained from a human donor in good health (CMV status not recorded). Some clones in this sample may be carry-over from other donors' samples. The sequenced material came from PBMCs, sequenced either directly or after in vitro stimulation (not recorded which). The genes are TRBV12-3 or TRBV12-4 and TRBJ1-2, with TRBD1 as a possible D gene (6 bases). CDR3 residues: CASSQRGGGNYGYTF. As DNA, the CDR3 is TGTGCCAGCAGCCAAAGGGGGGGCGGCAACTATGGCTACACCTTC.